The rows below give T cell receptor beta chains drawn from one sample of a study of blood T cells in healthy people across ages. One entry per CDR3 protein, called by TCRdb with MiXCR from the 5' RACE reads. Of roughly 1,000,000 distinct CDR3 sequences listed, almost 25% are singletons. These data were also reused for a study on T cells of mothers and their children.

The material sequenced was blood. Receptors originate from a girl aged 2 to 9 in good health. CDR3s include the opening cysteine and the closing phenylalanine or tryptophan. Fields, in order: J gene, V gene, clone size, D gene, CDR3 DNA, CDR3 protein. The D gene is left open where the match is weak. The size entry is marked missing in some rows and otherwise reads once, few, many or a size class.

TRBJ2-5 | TRBV6-5 | few | . | TGTGCCAGCAGTTACGCCAGAGAGACCCAGTACTTC | CASSYARETQYF
TRBJ1-1 | TRBV28 | few | . | TGTGCCAGCAGGGGGTGGTTGGACACTGAAGCTTTCTTT | CASRGWLDTEAFF
TRBJ2-7 | TRBV15 | . | . | TGTGCCACCAGCAGAGATTTGGGCTACGAGCAGTACTTC | CATSRDLGYEQYF
TRBJ2-1 | TRBV7-3 | . | . | TGTGCCAGCAGCTCAGACCGAGCCAATGTGCAGTTCTTC | CASSSDRANVQFF
TRBJ2-1 | TRBV6-5 | . | . | TGTGCCAGCAGTTACGACTACAGGGAGCAGTTCTTC | CASSYDYREQFF
TRBJ2-5 | TRBV20-1 | few | TRBD2 | TGCAGTGCTGCGGGAGAGCCTACCTTTAACCAAGAGACCCAGTACTTC | CSAAGEPTFNQETQYF
TRBJ1-1 | TRBV10-3 | many | TRBD1 | TGTGCCATCAGTGACCCGACAGGGAGAGGAGCTTTCTTT | CAISDPTGRGAFF
TRBJ1-2 | TRBV2 | . | . | TGTGCCAGCAGTGTCCAGGCTCAGCATGGCTACACCTTC | CASSVQAQHGYTF
TRBJ1-1 | TRBV25-1 | many | . | TGTGCCAGCAGTGACGGCCCTAACACTGAAGCTTTCTTT | CASSDGPNTEAFF
TRBJ2-5 | TRBV20-1 | . | TRBD2 | TGCAGTGCTAGGGCACAACTAGCGGGAGGGTTTAAGCGAGAGACCCAGTACTTC | CSARAQLAGGFKRETQYF
TRBJ2-5 | TRBV6-6 | . | TRBD2 | TGTGCCGGCAGTTACTTGGGACTACAAGAGACCCAGCACTTC | CAGSYLGLQETQHF
TRBJ2-3 | TRBV24-1 | . | . | TGTGCCACCAGTCGGAGTCAGAGCGCAGATACGCAGTATTTT | CATSRSQSADTQYF
TRBJ2-5 | TRBV11-2 | . | . | TGTGCCAGCAGCGTGGGGACATCCAAGACCCAGTACTTC | CASSVGTSKTQYF
TRBJ2-4 | TRBV3-1 | . | TRBD1 | TGTGCCAGCAGCCAAAGAGGGACAGTCAAGAACATTCAGTACTTC | CASSQRGTVKNIQYF
TRBJ2-7 | TRBV29-1 | . | . | TGCAGCGTTGGGGACATGGGGGGCAGCGAGCAGTACTTC | CSVGDMGGSEQYF
TRBJ2-6 | TRBV28 | . | . | TGTGCCAGCAGTTTATTGTTGGTCCAGGATCTCAACTCTGGGGCCAACGTCCTGACTTTC | CASSLLLVQDLNSGANVLTF
TRBJ1-4 | TRBV6-5 | few | . | TGTGCCAGCAGTTACTCGTGGGCGTCTGCAACTAATGAAAAACTGTTTTTT | CASSYSWASATNEKLFF
TRBJ1-2 | TRBV5-1 | few | TRBD1 | TGCGCCAGCAGCGAAGGACAGGGGGCGAACTATGGCTACACCTTC | CASSEGQGANYGYTF
TRBJ1-2 | TRBV4-1 | . | . | TGCGCCAGCAGCCAAGAGGACTATGGCTACACCTTC | CASSQEDYGYTF
TRBJ2-7 | TRBV7-8 | . | . | TGTGCCAGCAGCCCATCAGTCTACGAGCAGTACTTC | CASSPSVYEQYF
TRBJ1-4 | TRBV7-9 | . | . | TGTGCCAGCAGCCGCCGACAGGAGACAGATGAAAAACTGTTTTTT | CASSRRQETDEKLFF
TRBJ2-3 | TRBV29-1 | . | . | TGCAGCGTTGAAGACCGGGACACAGATACGCAGTATTTT | CSVEDRDTDTQYF
TRBJ1-1 | TRBV6-5 | . | . | TGTGCCAGCAGTTACGTGGGGGTAGGCACTGAAGCTTTCTTT | CASSYVGVGTEAFF
TRBJ2-7 | TRBV28 | few | . | TGTGCCAGCAGTTTTCCCATGGCAGCCTACGAGCAGTACTTC | CASSFPMAAYEQYF
TRBJ2-3 | TRBV7-9 | . | . | TGTGCCAGCAGCTGGCAGGTGGGCACAGATACGCAGTATTTT | CASSWQVGTDTQYF
TRBJ2-1 | TRBV15 | . | . | TGTGCCACTTTGGGACATAGCTCCTACAATGAGCAGTTCTTC | CATLGHSSYNEQFF
TRBJ2-5 | TRBV29-1 | . | . | TGCAGCGTCCGAACCGGGACTGGGTACGAGACCCAGTACTTC | CSVRTGTGYETQYF